This T cell receptor beta chain was identified in a study of blood T cells in healthy people across ages. Remarks on this clonotype: Its antigen is not identified.

Ranging in age from about 6 to 100, the donors were healthy Caucasian individuals from Russia. It was approximately 10 milliliters of peripheral blood that were drawn from each donor. Study-wide results and caveats: Age advanced and TCR beta diversity per million T cells fell, roughly linearly. For the donors, CMV status was unknown and possibly confounded expanded clonotype changes.

Alongside a J-beta primer mix, a sample-barcoded 5' primer served in a second PCR lasting roughly 7 to 11 cycles. TCRdb passed the 5' RACE reads through MiXCR, listing each CDR3 protein once. The profile shows more than 1,000,000 distinct CDR3 sequences, around 25% of them singletons. Another study also made use of these data, one on T cells of mothers and their children.

The clonotype was recovered from a girl under 10 years old in good health. Source material: blood.

The CDR3 DNA reads TGCAGCGTTGTCGGGAGTGGTATATGGGGCACTGAAGCTTTCTTT. This sequence encodes CSVVGSGIWGTEAFF. The chain uses TRBV29-1 and TRBJ1-1, with D unresolved. CDR1 is SQVTM and CDR2 is ANQGSEA in the germline V gene. V lost 4 bases to trimming and J lost 4 bases, with 19 bases between them. The CDR3 extends over 15 amino acids.